The 30 T cell receptor beta chains below come from one sample, sequenced in a study of T cells in Graves' hyperthyroidism and ophthalmopathy. RNA transcripts served as the template for amplifying TCR beta CDR3 regions. The HTBI primer set drove a first-round RT-PCR of the TCR CDR3. TCRdb passed the multiplex PCR reads through MiXCR, listing each CDR3 protein once. There are about half a million distinct CDR3 sequences in the sample; 20% to 25% occur only once, and less than 30% lies in the top ten. Sample: blood. Source of these receptors: a man between 18 and 35 years old with Graves' hyperthyroidism.

This clonotype was counted between two and nine times. The V gene is TRBV28, the J gene TRBJ1-5, with TRBD1 as a possible D gene (5 bases). V lost 5 bases and J lost 4, with 18 bases in between. CDR1 MDHEN and CDR2 SYDVKM come from the germline V gene. There are 16 residues in the CDR3. CDR3 DNA: TGTGCCAGCAGTCGATGGGGGGGTGAGGGGAATCAGCCCCAGCATTTT. This sequence encodes CASSRWGGEGNQPQHF.

This clonotype appeared many times. The chain joins TRBV28 to TRBJ2-7; the D call may be TRBD1 or TRBD2 (6 bases each). In germline, CDR1 is MDHEN, CDR2 SYDVKM. Trimming pared 2 bases from V and 7 bases from J, leaving 9 bases between. The CDR3 loop spans 12 amino acids. Written as DNA, the CDR3 is TGTGCCAGCAGTTTACAGGGGAGGGAGCAGTACTTC. The encoded protein is CASSLQGREQYF. Combining the CDR3 with reference TRBV28 and TRBJ2-7 gives the whole variable domain DVKVTQSSRYLVKRTGEKVFLECVQDMDHENMFWYRQDPGLGLRLIYFSYDVKMKEKGDIPEGYSVSREKKERFSLILESASTNQTSMYLCASSLQGREQYFGPGTRLTVT.

The DNA for the CDR3 is TGTGCCAGCAGCTCAAAGAGCCGACAGAACCAAGCTTTCTTT. It is translated as CASSSKSRQNQAFF. This sequence joins TRBV13 and TRBJ1-1; a weak D match, TRBD1 (5 bases). The germline V gene encodes CDR1 PRHDT and CDR2 FYEKMQ (reference sequence). The length of the CDR3 is 14 residues. V lost 4 bases and J lost 9, with 18 bases in between.

This clonotype was observed once. The CDR3 here is CSVKVPGGAGRIYEQYF. CDR3 nucleotides: TGCAGCGTTAAAGTTCCCGGAGGGGCGGGCCGAATATACGAGCAGTACTTC. The V call is TRBV29-1, the J call TRBJ2-7, with TRBD2 as a possible D gene (6 bases). Germline assignment: CDR1 SQVTM and CDR2 ANQGSEA. This CDR3 contains 17 residues. V was trimmed by 5 bases and J by 4 bases, leaving 27 bases between them.

A note on this clonotype: A much larger clonotype is one base distant, so this may be a read error. V gene TRBV20-1 combines with J gene TRBJ1-2, with unresolved D. Germline assignment: CDR1 DFQATT and CDR2 SNEGSKA (reference sequence). The CDR3 has 12 residues. CDR3 sequence (DNA): TGCAGTCCTAGATATCCCGGGAGTGGCTACACCTTC. Protein product: CSPRYPGSGYTF.

This clonotype was counted at least ten times. The V call is TRBV12-3 or TRBV12-4, the J call TRBJ2-5; the D gene could be TRBD1 or TRBD2 (6 bases each). Between the trimmed V and J ends, which lost 5 bases and 1 base, there was a span of 20 bases. This CDR3 comprises 17 residues. CDR3 sequence: CASSAELPGAGQETQYF. CDR3 coding DNA: TGTGCCAGCAGTGCAGAGTTGCCGGGGGCTGGCCAAGAGACCCAGTACTTC.

In this sample, this clonotype turned up many times. J is TRBJ1-5 and V is TRBV12-3 or TRBV12-4; D unresolved. CDR3 length equals 12 residues. Trimming removed 7 bases from V and 3 bases from J, with 7 bases in between. The CDR3 DNA reads as TGTGCCAGCACTGTGGACAATCAGCCCCAGCATTTT. Protein sequence: CASTVDNQPQHF.

The chain is built from TRBV29-1 and TRBJ1-1; a weak D match, TRBD1 (5 bases). The CDR3 loop spans 14 amino acids. V was trimmed by 6 bases and J by 0 bases, leaving 14 bases between them. Germline lookup yields CDR1 SQVTM and CDR2 ANQGSEA. The CDR3: CSVGTAALNTEAFF. CDR3 nucleotide sequence: TGCAGCGTCGGGACTGCAGCTTTGAACACTGAAGCTTTCTTT.

This clonotype was recorded many times. The chain combines TRBV28 with TRBJ2-7; TRBD1 agrees at 7 bases. J gave up 6 bases and V 6 bases, and 11 bases lay outside the gene matches. Germline V gene sequence: CDR1 MDHEN, CDR2 SYDVKM. The CDR3 sequence is 14 residues long. The CDR3 DNA reads as TGTGCCAGCAGCCTCTCTGTCAAGGGGGCCGAGCAGTACTTC. Translated, it gives CASSLSVKGAEQYF.

This clonotype has at least ten counts. The chain carries TRBV15 and TRBJ1-5; a possible D gene is TRBD1 (6 bases). Germline CDR1 is LNHNV and CDR2 is YYDKDF (reference sequence). Trimming took 5 bases from V and 3 from J, leaving 14 bases between them. This CDR3 region has 15 residues. For the CDR3, the DNA is TGTGCCACCAGCGGGAAAGGGGGGCTCAATCAGCCCCAGCATTTT. The encoded protein is CATSGKGGLNQPQHF.

This clonotype was counted at least ten times. This rearrangement joins TRBV7-9 to TRBJ1-1; TRBD1 matches 8 bases. This CDR3 is 15 amino acids long. The V and J ends lost 5 bases and 6 bases, in that order; junction bases with no gene match: 11. Germline V gives CDR1 SEHNR, CDR2 FQNEAQ (reference sequence). This chain's CDR3 is CASSPSDQGAAEAFF. The CDR3 DNA reads TGTGCCAGCAGCCCCTCTGACCAGGGGGCCGCTGAAGCTTTCTTT.

At least ten counts were recorded for this clonotype. The V call is TRBV5-1, the J call TRBJ1-2; 8 bases map to TRBD1. V gave up 4 bases and J gave up 6 bases; unmatched junction bases: 17. CDR3 length equals 17 residues. CDR1 and CDR2 (germline): SGHRS, YFSETQ. The CDR3 spells CASSPYATGDAQHGYTF. CDR3 DNA: TGCGCCAGCAGCCCTTACGCGACAGGGGATGCCCAACATGGCTACACCTTC.

CDR3 amino acids: CSAVGHWDTGELFF. The CDR3 DNA reads as TGCAGTGCAGTGGGACATTGGGACACCGGGGAGCTGTTTTTT. V and J are TRBV20-1 and TRBJ2-2; weak D call: TRBD1 (6 bases). Germline values: CDR1 DFQATT, CDR2 SNEGSKA (reference sequence). V shed 6 bases and J shed 3 bases, with 14 bases lying between them. This CDR3 spans 14 amino acids.

The table lists this clonotype with many counts. This rearrangement joins TRBV6-2 or TRBV6-3 to TRBJ1-1; TRBD1 matches 8 bases. V shed 7 bases and J 4 bases; nucleotides not matched to a gene: 5. The CDR3 spans 13 residues. Germline V gives CDR1 MNHEY, CDR2 SVGEGT. CDR3 sequence reads: CASTLTGGTEAFF. DNA of the CDR3: TGTGCCAGCACCTTAACAGGGGGCACTGAAGCTTTCTTT.

This clonotype was seen repeatedly, ten times or more. The chain is built from TRBV28 and TRBJ1-5; D is possibly TRBD1 (5 bases). Deletions cut 3 bases from V and 6 bases from J, with 12 bases between. The germline V gene has CDR1 MDHEN and CDR2 SYDVKM. The CDR3 spans 14 residues. CDR3 in DNA: TGTGCCAGCAGTTTTAGGGGCTCGGGTCAGCCCCAGCATTTT. This gives the protein CASSFRGSGQPQHF.

This clonotype appeared a single time. The rearrangement links TRBV3-1 to TRBJ2-5; tentatively, D is TRBD1 (6 bases). CDR3 size: 14 residues. V was cut by 1 base and J by 5 bases, with 11 bases left in between. Germline assignment: CDR1 LGHDT and CDR2 YNNKEL (reference sequence). This CDR3 is CASSQVQGYETQYF. In DNA, the CDR3 is TGTGCCAGCAGCCAAGTACAGGGATATGAGACCCAGTACTTC.

This clonotype occurred many times. The rearrangement uses TRBV14 and TRBJ1-2; D is possibly TRBD1 (6 bases). V was cut by 1 base and J by 8 bases, with 20 bases left in between. CDR1 is SGHDN and CDR2 is FVKESK in the germline V gene. The CDR3 extends over 16 amino acids. CDR3 protein: CASSQARDNREYGYTF. The DNA of the CDR3 is TGTGCCAGCAGCCAAGCCCGGGACAACAGAGAGTACGGCTACACCTTC.

The chain carries TRBV4-1 and TRBJ1-1; a possible D gene is TRBD1 (5 bases). The CDR3 runs to 14 residues. V gave up 4 bases and J gave up 4 bases, with 13 bases separating them. Germline assignment: CDR1 MGHRA and CDR2 YSYEKL. In DNA, the CDR3 is TGCGCCAGCAGCCCCCCTAGGGGAGGCACTGAAGCTTTCTTT. Amino acid sequence: CASSPPRGGTEAFF.

This clonotype has ten or more counts. The chain has TRBV2 and TRBJ1-3; weak D call: TRBD1 (5 bases). V was trimmed by 3 bases and J by 0 bases, leaving 9 bases between them. The CDR3 spans 15 residues. Germline V lookup: CDR1 SNHLY, CDR2 FYNNEI. CDR3 coding DNA: TGTGCCAGCAGTGATGGAGGGACCTCTGGAAACACCATATATTTT. Translating it yields CASSDGGTSGNTIYF.

The rearrangement joins TRBV2 to TRBJ1-2; possibly TRBD1 for D (5 bases). V was trimmed by 3 bases and J by 6 bases, leaving 20 bases between them. Germline V lookup: CDR1 SNHLY, CDR2 FYNNEI. This CDR3 is built from 16 residues. This CDR3 reads CASSDAGADTGDGYTF. CDR3 coding DNA: TGTGCCAGCAGTGATGCCGGGGCAGATACCGGCGATGGCTACACCTTC.

This clonotype has just a few counts. This chain connects TRBV10-3 to TRBJ2-7; 9 positions match TRBD2. CDR3 size: 15 residues. From germline, CDR1 is ENHRY and CDR2 SYGVKD. V trimming: 10 bases; J trimming: 0 bases; junction bases outside the gene matches: 10. The CDR3 sequence: CATGGLAGVSYEQYF. The CDR3 DNA reads TGTGCCACCGGGGGTTTAGCGGGAGTCTCCTACGAGCAGTACTTC.

This rearrangement joins TRBV19 to TRBJ2-5; 8 bases fit TRBD2. The ends lost 10 bases at V and 5 bases at J; junction bases unmatched: 12. The CDR3 is 14 residues long. Per the germline V gene, CDR1 is LNHDA and CDR2 is SQIVND (reference sequence). CDR3 bases: TGTGCCACCCGGAGAGCGGGGGATGGGGAGACCCAGTACTTC. It yields the protein CATRRAGDGETQYF. Full variable domain (missing parts from reference TRBV19 and TRBJ2-5): DGGITQSPKYLFRKEGQNVTLSCEQNLNHDAMYWYRQDPGQGLRLIYYSQIVNDFQKGDIAEGYSVSREKKESFPLTVTSAQKNPTAFYLCATRRAGDGETQYFGPGTRLLVL.

The genes are TRBV12-3 or TRBV12-4 and TRBJ1-2; no firm D call. The CDR3 has 12 amino acids. The germline V and J ends were trimmed by 5 bases and 3 bases, with 7 bases remaining between them. This CDR3 reads CASSTGHYGYTF. The CDR3, as DNA: TGTGCCAGCAGTACGGGCCACTATGGCTACACCTTC.

The chain is built from TRBV9 and TRBJ1-2; 10 nucleotides align to TRBD1. The CDR3 spans 14 residues. CDR1 is SGDLS and CDR2 is YYNGEE in the germline V gene. The V segment lost 3 bases and the J segment 2 bases; nucleotides outside the gene matches: 1. In nucleotides, the CDR3 is TGTGCCAGCAGCGAGACAGGGGGCAACTATGGCTACACCTTC. Translating it yields CASSETGGNYGYTF.

There are many counts of this clonotype. This rearrangement joins TRBV2 to TRBJ2-2; D is possibly TRBD2 (6 bases). Trimming shortened V by 6 bases and J by 5 bases, and 16 bases separated the two germline ends. CDR1 and CDR2 from the germline V gene are SNHLY and FYNNEI. CDR3 length equals 15 residues. In nucleotides, the CDR3 is TGTGCCAGCAGGGGGACTGTCGGGCGAACCGGGGAGCTGTTTTTT. Encoded protein: CASRGTVGRTGELFF. Together with reference TRBV2 and TRBJ2-2, the CDR3 gives the full variable domain: EPEVTQTPSHQVTQMGQEVILRCVPISNHLYFYWYRQILGQKVEFLVSFYNNEISEKSEIFDDQFSVERPDGSNFTLKIRSTKLEDSAMYFCASRGTVGRTGELFFGEGSRLTVL.

V gene TRBV6-1 combines with J gene TRBJ2-2; TRBD2 matches at 8 bases. The CDR3 spans 16 residues. In germline, CDR1 is MNHNS, CDR2 SASEGT. V trimming: 6 bases; J trimming: 6 bases; junction bases outside the gene matches: 12. The DNA of the CDR3 is TGTGCCAGCAGACGACTATCGGGGGGGCTCGCCGGGGAGCTGTTTTTT. It encodes CASRRLSGGLAGELFF.

The genes are TRBV5-1 and TRBJ2-5; D is perhaps TRBD1 or TRBD2 (6 bases each). The CDR3 is 15 amino acids. The germline gives CDR1 SGHRS, CDR2 YFSETQ. V was trimmed by 0 bases and J by 4 bases, leaving 13 bases between them. The CDR3 nucleotides read TGCGCCAGCAGCTTGGAACGGGGGCCAACAGAGACCCAGTACTTC. Amino acids: CASSLERGPTETQYF.

J is TRBJ1-5 and V is TRBV4-1; D is perhaps TRBD1 (5 bases). V lost 4 bases to trimming and J lost 11 bases, with 21 bases between them. Germline V gene data show CDR1 as MGHRA and CDR2 as YSYEKL. The CDR3 has 15 residues. In DNA, the CDR3 is TGCGCCAGCAGCCGGCTGGTGGCGGGACCCGGGGCCCAGCATTTT. It specifies CASSRLVAGPGAQHF.

This clonotype was detected many times. The gene calls are TRBV19 and TRBJ2-7, with D possibly TRBD1 on 5 matching bases. Germline V gene sequence: CDR1 LNHDA, CDR2 SQIVND (reference sequence). Trimming took 5 bases from V and 0 from J, leaving 14 bases between them. The CDR3 has 15 amino acids. This CDR3 is CASSPTAASSYEQYF. Written as DNA, the CDR3 is TGTGCCAGTAGTCCGACAGCCGCGAGCTCCTACGAGCAGTACTTC.

This clonotype was counted many times. The chain combines TRBV6-1 with TRBJ2-2; D gene ambiguous. Trimming shortened V by 3 bases and J by 0 bases, and 11 bases separated the two germline ends. Germline loops: CDR1 MNHNS, CDR2 SASEGT. The CDR3 contains 16 residues. The CDR3 loop reads CASSDAAVANTGELFF. CDR3 coding DNA: TGTGCCAGCAGTGACGCGGCTGTAGCGAACACCGGGGAGCTGTTTTTT.